A selection of T cell receptor beta chains follows, all from one sample in a study of CD8+ T cells in alopecia areata. Sequencing used immunoSEQ multiplex PCR; TCRdb keeps in-frame clones, though not all of them. Counted here are about 150,000 clones, under 70% occurring once; the ten biggest clones make up 0.91%. The sample in question was CD4+ T cells sorted from blood, obtained at week 4, from a patient treated with tofacitinib. Every receptor here comes from a human donor with alopecia areata. Both conserved end residues are part of each CDR3. Fields, in order: D gene, clone size, J gene, V gene, CDR3 protein, CDR3 DNA. A D gene is named only where the DNA matches it firmly. Size values are once, few and many counts, or a class for expanded clones, and some rows have none.

- - TRBJ2-5 TRBV7-7 CASSPLVHAETQYF TGTGCTAGCAGCCCTCTGGTACATGCGGAGACCCAGTACTTC
- once TRBJ1-5 TRBV5-1 CASSLEGYSNQPQHF TGCGCCAGCAGCTTGGAGGGATATAGCAATCAGCCCCAGCATTTT
- - TRBJ1-2 TRBV30 CARYGEGYTF TGTGCCCGGTATGGGGAGGGCTACACCTTC
TRBD1 few TRBJ1-6 TRBV29-1 CSVTTGEAYNSPLHF TGCAGCGTTACCACAGGGGAAGCCTATAATTCACCCCTCCACTTT
- - TRBJ2-2 TRBV4-2 CASSQDSGSGELFF TGTGCCAGCAGCCAAGATAGTGGATCCGGGGAGCTGTTTTTT
- - TRBJ2-2 TRBV5-4 CASSRDRAGELFF TGTGCCAGCAGCCGGGATAGGGCCGGGGAGCTGTTTTTT
TRBD1 few TRBJ2-1 TRBV5-6 CASSLPSGGEQFF TGTGCCAGCAGCTTGCCCTCAGGGGGCGAGCAGTTCTTC
TRBD2 - TRBJ2-1 TRBV14 CASSQPLTSGKYNEQFF TGTGCCAGCAGCCAACCTTTGACTAGCGGAAAGTACAATGAGCAGTTCTTC
- - TRBJ1-6 TRBV7-3 CASSWTPYNSPLHF TGTGCCAGCAGCTGGACACCCTATAATTCACCCCTCCACTTT
- - TRBJ1-2 TRBV11-2 CASSLDPAGGKGYTF TGTGCCAGCAGCTTAGACCCGGCGGGGGGAAAAGGCTACACCTTC
- - TRBJ1-6 TRBV7-6 CASSSTGNSPLHF TGTGCCAGCAGCTCAACTGGTAATTCACCCCTCCACTTT
- once TRBJ1-2 TRBV5-4 CRLGGGDYGYTF TGTCGCTTAGGGGGGGGCGACTATGGCTACACCTTC
TRBD1 medium-sized TRBJ2-7 TRBV4-3 CASSQGTQGAGEQYF TGCGCCAGCAGCCAAGGGACGCAGGGGGCAGGTGAGCAGTACTTC
TRBD2 few TRBJ2-5 TRBV7-2 CASSPGTSGGYQETQYF TGTGCCAGCAGCCCCGGGACTAGCGGGGGGTACCAAGAGACCCAGTACTTC
TRBD1 few TRBJ2-3 TRBV6-5 CASSYFTGGSTDTQYF TGTGCCAGCAGTTACTTCACAGGGGGTAGCACAGATACGCAGTATTTT
- - TRBJ2-5 TRBV29-1 CSVTGGQETQYF TGCAGCGTTACCGGGGGCCAAGAGACCCAGTACTTC